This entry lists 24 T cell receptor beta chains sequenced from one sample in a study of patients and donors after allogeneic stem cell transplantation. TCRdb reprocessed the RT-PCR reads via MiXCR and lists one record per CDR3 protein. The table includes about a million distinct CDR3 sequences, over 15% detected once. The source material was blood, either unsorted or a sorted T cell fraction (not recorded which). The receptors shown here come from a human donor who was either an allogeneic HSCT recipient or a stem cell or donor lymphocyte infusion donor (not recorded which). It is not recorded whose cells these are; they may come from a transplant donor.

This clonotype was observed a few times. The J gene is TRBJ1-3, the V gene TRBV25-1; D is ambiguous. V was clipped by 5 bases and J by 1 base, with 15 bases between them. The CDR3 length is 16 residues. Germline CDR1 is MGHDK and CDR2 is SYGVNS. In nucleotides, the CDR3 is TGTGCCAGCAGTAGGGCCCTCCGAGGGTCTGGAAACACCATATATTTT. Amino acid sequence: CASSRALRGSGNTIYF.

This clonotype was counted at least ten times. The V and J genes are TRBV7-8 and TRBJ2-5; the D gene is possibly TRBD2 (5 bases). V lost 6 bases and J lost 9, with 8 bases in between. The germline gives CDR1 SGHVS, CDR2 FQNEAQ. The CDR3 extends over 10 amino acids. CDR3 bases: TGTGCCAGCAGGAGGGAAGCCCAGTACTTC. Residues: CASRREAQYF.

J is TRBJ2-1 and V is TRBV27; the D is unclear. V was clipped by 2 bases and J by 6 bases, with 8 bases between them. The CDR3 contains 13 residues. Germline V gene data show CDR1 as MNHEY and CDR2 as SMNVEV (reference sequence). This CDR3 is CASSLNARNEQFF. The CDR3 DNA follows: TGTGCCAGCAGTTTAAATGCTCGCAATGAGCAGTTCTTC.

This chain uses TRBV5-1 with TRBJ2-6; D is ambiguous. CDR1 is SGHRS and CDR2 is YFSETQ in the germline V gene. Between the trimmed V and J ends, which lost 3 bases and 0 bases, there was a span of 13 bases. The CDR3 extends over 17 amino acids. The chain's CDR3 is CASSSQPVYSGANVLTF. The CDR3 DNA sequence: TGCGCCAGCAGCTCCCAACCCGTATACTCTGGGGCCAACGTCCTGACTTTC.

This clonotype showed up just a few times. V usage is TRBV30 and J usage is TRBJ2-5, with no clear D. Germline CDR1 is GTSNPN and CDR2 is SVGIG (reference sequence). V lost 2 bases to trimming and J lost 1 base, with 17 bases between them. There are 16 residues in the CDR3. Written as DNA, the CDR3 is TGTGCCTGGAGTAAATGGAACAAGCCTTCCCAAGAGACCCAGTACTTC. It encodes CAWSKWNKPSQETQYF.

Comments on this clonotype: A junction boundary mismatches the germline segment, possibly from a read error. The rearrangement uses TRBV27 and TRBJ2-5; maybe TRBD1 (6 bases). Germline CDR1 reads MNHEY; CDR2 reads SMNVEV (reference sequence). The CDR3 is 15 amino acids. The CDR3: CASSLHTGKQETQYF. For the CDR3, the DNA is TGTGCCAGCAGTTTACACACAGGGAAACAAGAAACCCAGTACTTC.

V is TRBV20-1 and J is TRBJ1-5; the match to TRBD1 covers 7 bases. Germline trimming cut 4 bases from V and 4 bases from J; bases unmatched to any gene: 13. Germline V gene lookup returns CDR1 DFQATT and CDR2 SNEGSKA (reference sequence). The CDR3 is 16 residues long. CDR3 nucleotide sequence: TGCAGTGCTACCCTACAGGGGTCTCGCCCTAATCAGCCCCAGCATTTT. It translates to CSATLQGSRPNQPQHF.

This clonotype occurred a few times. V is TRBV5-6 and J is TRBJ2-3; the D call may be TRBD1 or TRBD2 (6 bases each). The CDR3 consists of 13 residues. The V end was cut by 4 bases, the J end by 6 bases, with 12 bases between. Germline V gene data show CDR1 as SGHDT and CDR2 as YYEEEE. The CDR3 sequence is CASSQSGADTQYF. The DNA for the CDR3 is TGTGCCAGCAGCCAGTCGGGGGCGGATACGCAGTATTTT. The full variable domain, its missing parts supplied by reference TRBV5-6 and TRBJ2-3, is DAGVTQSPTHLIKTRGQQVTLRCSPKSGHDTVSWYQQALGQGPQFIFQYYEEEERQRGNFPDRFSGHQFPNYSSELNVNALLLGDSALYLCASSQSGADTQYFGPGTRLTVL.

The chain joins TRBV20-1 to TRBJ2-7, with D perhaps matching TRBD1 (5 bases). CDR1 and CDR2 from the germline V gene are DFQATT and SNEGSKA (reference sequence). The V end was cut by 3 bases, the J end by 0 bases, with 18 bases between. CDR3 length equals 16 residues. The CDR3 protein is CSARPMGQASSYEQYF. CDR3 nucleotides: TGCAGTGCTAGGCCCATGGGGCAGGCCAGCTCCTACGAGCAGTACTTC.

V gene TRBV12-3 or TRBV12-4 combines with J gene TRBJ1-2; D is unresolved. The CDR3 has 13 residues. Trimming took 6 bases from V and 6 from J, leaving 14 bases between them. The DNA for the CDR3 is TGTGCCAGCAGAAAAGTGACAATCGATGGCTACACCTTC. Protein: CASRKVTIDGYTF.

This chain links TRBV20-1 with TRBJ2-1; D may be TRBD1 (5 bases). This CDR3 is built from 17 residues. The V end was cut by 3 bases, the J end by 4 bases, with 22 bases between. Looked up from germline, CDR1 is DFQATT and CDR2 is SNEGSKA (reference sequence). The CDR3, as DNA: TGCAGTGCTAGTGGGGTCGAGGCAGGGAAAAAATACAATGAGCAGTTCTTC. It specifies CSASGVEAGKKYNEQFF.

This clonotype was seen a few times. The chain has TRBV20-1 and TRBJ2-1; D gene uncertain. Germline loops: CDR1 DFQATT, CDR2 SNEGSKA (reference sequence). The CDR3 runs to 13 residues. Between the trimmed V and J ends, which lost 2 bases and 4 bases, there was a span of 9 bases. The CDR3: CSARYSEYNEQFF. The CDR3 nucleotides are TGCAGTGCTAGATACTCCGAGTACAATGAGCAGTTCTTC.

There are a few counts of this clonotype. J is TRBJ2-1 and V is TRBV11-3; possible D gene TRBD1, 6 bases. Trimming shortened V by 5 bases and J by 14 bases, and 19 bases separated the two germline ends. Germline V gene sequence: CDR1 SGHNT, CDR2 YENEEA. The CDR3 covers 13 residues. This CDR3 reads CASSLSDRRMKFF. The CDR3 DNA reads TGTGCCAGCAGCCTATCCGACAGGAGGATGAAGTTCTTC. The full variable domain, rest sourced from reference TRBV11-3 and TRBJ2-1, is EAGVVQSPRYKIIEKKQPVAFWCNPISGHNTLYWYLQNLGQGPELLIRYENEEAVDDSQLPKDRFSAERLKGVDSTLKIQPAELGDSAVYLCASSLSDRRMKFFGPGTRLTVL.

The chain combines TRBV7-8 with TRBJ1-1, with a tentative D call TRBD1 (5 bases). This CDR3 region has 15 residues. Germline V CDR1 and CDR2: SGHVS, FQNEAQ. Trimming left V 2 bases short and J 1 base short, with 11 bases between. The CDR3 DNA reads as TGTGCCAGCAGCTTAAACGGCAGGGCGAACACTGAAGCTTTCTTT. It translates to CASSLNGRANTEAFF. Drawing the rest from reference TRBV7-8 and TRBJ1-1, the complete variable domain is GAGVSQSPRYKVAKRGQDVALRCDPISGHVSLFWYQQALGQGPEFLTYFQNEAQLDKSGLPSDRFFAERPEGSVSTLKIQRTQQEDSAVYLCASSLNGRANTEAFFGQGTRLTVV.

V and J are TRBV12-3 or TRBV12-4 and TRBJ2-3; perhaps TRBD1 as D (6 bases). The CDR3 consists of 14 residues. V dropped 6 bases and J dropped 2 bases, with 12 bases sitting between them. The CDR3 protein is CASRKTGSTDTQYF. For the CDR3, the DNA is TGTGCCAGCAGGAAGACAGGTTCCACAGATACGCAGTATTTT.

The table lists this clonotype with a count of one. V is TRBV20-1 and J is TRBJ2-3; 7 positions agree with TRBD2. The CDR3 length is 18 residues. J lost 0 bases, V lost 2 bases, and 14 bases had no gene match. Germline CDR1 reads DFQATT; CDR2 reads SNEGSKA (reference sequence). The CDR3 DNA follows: TGCAGTGCTAGAAAATGGGGACTACCGAAGTCTAGCACAGATACGCAGTATTTT. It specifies CSARKWGLPKSSTDTQYF.

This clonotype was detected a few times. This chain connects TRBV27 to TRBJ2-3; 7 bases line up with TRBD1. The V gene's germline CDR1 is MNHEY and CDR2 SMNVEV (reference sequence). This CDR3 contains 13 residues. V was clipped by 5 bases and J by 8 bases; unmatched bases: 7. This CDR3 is CASSKTGESTQYF. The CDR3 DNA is TGTGCCAGCAGTAAAACAGGGGAAAGTACGCAGTATTTT.

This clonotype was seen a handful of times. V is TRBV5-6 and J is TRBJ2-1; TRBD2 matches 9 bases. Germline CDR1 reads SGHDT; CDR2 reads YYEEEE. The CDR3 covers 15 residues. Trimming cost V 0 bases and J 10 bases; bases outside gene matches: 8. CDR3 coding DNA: TGTGCCAGCAGCTTGGAACTAGCGGGCCCCCCCGAGCAGTTCTTC. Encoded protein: CASSLELAGPPEQFF.

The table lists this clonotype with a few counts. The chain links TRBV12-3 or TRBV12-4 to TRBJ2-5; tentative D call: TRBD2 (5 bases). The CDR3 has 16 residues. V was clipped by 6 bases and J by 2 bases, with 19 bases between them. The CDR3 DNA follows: TGTGCCAGCAGCTCCGGACCGCGGGCTCAGCAAGAGACCCAGTACTTC. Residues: CASSSGPRAQQETQYF.

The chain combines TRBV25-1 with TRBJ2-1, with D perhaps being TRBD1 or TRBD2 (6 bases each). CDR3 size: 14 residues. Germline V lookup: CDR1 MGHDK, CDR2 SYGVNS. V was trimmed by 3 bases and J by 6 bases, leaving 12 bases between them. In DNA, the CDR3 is TGTGCCAGCAGTGAGGAGGGGGAAACCAATGAGCAGTTCTTC. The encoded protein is CASSEEGETNEQFF.

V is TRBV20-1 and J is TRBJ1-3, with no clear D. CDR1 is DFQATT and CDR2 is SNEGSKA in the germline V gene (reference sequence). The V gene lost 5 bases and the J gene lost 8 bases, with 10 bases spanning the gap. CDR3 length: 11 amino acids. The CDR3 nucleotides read TGCAGTGCTGGGAAAATGGACACCATATATTTT. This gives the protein CSAGKMDTIYF.

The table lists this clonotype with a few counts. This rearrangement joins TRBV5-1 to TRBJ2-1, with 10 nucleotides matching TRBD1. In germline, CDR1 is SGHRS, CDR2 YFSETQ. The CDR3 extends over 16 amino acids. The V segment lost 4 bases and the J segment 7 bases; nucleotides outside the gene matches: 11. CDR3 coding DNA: TGCGCCAGCAGCACGGGACAGGGGATAGGTAGGAATGAGCAGTTCTTC. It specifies CASSTGQGIGRNEQFF.

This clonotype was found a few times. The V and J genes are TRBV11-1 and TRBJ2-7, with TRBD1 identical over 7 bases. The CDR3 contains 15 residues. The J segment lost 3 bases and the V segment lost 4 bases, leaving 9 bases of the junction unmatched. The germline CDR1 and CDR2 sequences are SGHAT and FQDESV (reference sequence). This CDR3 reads CASSSRDREVYEQYF. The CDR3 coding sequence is TGTGCCAGCAGCTCTCGAGACAGGGAAGTCTACGAGCAGTACTTC.

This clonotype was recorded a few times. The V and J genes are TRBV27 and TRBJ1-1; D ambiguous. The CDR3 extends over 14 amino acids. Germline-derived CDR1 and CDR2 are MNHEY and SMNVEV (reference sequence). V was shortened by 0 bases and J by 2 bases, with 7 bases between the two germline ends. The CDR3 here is CASSLSWPNTEAFF. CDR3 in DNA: TGTGCCAGCAGTTTATCCTGGCCTAACACTGAAGCTTTCTTT.